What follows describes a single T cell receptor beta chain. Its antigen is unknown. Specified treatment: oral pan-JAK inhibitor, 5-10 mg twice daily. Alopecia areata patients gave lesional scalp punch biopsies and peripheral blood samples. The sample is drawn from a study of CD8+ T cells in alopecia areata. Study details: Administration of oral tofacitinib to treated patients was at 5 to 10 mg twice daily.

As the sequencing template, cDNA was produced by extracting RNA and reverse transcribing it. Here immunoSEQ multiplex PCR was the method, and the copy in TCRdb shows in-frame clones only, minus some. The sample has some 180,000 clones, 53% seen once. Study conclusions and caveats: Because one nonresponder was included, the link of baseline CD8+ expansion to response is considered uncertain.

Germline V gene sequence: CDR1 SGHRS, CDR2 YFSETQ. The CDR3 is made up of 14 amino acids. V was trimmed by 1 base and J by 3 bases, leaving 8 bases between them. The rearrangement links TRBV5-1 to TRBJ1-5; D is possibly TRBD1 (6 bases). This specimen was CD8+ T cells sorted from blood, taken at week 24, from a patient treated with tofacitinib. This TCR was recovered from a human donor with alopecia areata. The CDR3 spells CASSLTGHNQPQHF. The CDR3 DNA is TGCGCCAGCAGCTTGACAGGGCACAATCAGCCCCAGCATTTT.